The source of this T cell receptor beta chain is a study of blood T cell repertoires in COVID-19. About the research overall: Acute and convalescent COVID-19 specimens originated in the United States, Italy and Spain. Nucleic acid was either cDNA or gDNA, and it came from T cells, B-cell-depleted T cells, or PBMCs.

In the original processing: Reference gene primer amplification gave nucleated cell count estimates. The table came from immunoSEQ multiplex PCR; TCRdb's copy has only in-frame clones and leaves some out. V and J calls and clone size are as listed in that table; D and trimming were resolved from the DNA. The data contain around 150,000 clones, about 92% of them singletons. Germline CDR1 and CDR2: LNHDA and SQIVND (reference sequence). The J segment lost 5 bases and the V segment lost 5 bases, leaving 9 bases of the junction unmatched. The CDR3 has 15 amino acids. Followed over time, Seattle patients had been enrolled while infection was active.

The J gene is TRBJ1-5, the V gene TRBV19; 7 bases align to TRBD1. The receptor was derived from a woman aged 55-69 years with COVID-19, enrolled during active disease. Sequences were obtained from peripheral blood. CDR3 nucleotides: TGTGCCAGTAGTCCCGACAGGGATAACTATCAGCCCCAGCATTTT. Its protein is CASSPDRDNYQPQHF.